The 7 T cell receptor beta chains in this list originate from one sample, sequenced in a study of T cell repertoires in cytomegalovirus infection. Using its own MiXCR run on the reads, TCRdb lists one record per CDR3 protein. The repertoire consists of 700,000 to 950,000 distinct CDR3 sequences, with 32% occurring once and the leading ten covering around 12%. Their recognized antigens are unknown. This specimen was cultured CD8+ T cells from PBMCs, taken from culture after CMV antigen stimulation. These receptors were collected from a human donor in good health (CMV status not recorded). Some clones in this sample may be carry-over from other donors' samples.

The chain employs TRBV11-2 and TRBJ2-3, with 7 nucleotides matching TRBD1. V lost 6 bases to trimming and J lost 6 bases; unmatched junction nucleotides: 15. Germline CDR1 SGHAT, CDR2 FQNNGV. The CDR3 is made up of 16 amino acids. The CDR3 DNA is TGTGCCAGCAGTTGGGACAGCCCAACTTCCCAGGATACGCAGTATTTT. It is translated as CASSWDSPTSQDTQYF.

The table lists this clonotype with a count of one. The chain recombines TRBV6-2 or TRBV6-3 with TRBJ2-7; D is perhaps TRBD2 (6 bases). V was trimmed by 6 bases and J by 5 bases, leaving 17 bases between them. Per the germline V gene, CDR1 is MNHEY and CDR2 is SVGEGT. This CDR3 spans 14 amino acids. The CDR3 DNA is TGTGCCAGCAGGGACGCGGAGGGGAACAACGAGCAGTACGTC. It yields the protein CASRDAEGNNEQYV.

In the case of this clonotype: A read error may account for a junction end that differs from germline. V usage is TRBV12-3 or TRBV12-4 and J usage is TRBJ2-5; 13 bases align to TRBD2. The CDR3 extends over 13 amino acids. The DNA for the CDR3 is TGTGCCAGCAGTTTCCGGACTAGCGGGGGCGAAGACTTC. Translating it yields CASSFRTSGGEDF.

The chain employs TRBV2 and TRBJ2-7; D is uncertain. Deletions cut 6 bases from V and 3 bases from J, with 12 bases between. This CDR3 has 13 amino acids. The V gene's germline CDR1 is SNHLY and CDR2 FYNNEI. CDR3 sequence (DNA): TGTGCCAGCAGAGCCCCAGGCCTCTACGAGCAGTACGTC. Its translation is CASRAPGLYEQYV.

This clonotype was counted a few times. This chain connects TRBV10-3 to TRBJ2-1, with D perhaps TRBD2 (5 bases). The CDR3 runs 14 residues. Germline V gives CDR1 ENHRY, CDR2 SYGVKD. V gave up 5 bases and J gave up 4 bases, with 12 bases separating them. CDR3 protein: CAISPGRPYNEQFF. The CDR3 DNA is TGTGCCATCAGTCCGGGGAGACCTTACAATGAGCAGTTCTTC.

The CDR3 nucleotides read TGTGCCAGCAGCGCGTCTAGCGGGGGGGCGAACACCGGGGAGCTGTTTTTT. Its translation is CASSASSGGANTGELFF. The rearrangement links TRBV7-6 to TRBJ2-2; 12 bases are shared with TRBD2. The CDR3 runs 17 residues. Germline CDR1 is SGHVS and CDR2 is FNYEAQ. Trimming at V came to 5 bases and at J to 0 bases, leaving 4 bases not matched to a gene.

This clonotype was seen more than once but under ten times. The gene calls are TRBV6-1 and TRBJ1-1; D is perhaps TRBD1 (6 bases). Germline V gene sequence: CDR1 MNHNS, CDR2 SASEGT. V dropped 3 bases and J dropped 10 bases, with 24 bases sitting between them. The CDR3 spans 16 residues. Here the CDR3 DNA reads TGTGCCAGCAGTGATTCTTTCCGGGACACCATTGCTTCAGCTTTCTTT. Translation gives CASSDSFRDTIASAFF.